This T cell receptor beta chain was found in a study of cytomegalovirus exposure and HLA in healthy donors. Study-level findings and limits: Among donors in an Asian-associated ancestry cluster, a later analysis reportedly found fewer N-insertions than the roughly 670-donor mean. As a later analysis showed, a missense DCLRE1C variant was linked to trimming of TCR beta V- and J-genes. According to an earlier analysis, most TCR beta V segments yielded productive rearrangements about 87% or about 30% of the time.

A note on this clone: Its antigen is undetermined. The junction shows a germline mismatch at one end, possibly a read error.

PCR was performed using 60 Vbeta and 13 Jbeta primers. Profiling relied on immunoSEQ multiplex PCR, and the TCRdb table lists in-frame clones only, not all of them. The repertoire consists of approximately 170,000 clones, with roughly four fifths occurring once and the leading ten covering approximately 3.1%. The CDR3 has 17 residues. Germline CDR1 and CDR2: SEHNR and FQNEAQ (reference sequence). V gene TRBV7-9 combines with J gene TRBJ1-2, with D perhaps matching TRBD1 (5 bases). The receptor comes from a woman aged 25 to 39 in good health and CMV-seropositive. The sequenced sample consisted of PBMCs. CDR3 residues: CSSRPRDPGGEGYGYTF. Here the CDR3 DNA reads TGTTCCAGCAGACCCCGGGACCCGGGGGGGGAAGGCTATGGCTACACCTTC. The entire variable domain, with the rest obtained from reference TRBV7-9 and TRBJ1-2, is as follows: DTGVSQNPRHKITKRGQNVTFRCDPISEHNRLYWYRQTLGQGPEFLTYFQNEAQLEKSRLLSDRFSAERPKGSFSTLEIQRTEQGDSAMYLCSSRPRDPGGEGYGYTFGSGTRLTVV.